This TCR beta chain was identified during a study of monozygotic twins with inflammatory bowel disease. With regard to this clonotype: Its matching antigen is unknown.

Overall study findings and caveats: Versus healthy twins, IBD patients showed fewer clonotypes shared with others, especially with disease activity. Compared with healthy co-twins, IBD patients showed reduced TCRbeta repertoire diversity by inverse Simpson. Similarity of repertoires did not differ between concordant and discordant twins, possibly from limited power.

Researchers put TCRalpha and TCRbeta cDNA through two nested PCRs lasting around 16 and 10 cycles. TCRdb reprocessed the 5' RACE reads, with one entry per CDR3 protein and no DNA. This table lists 350,000 to 550,000 distinct CDR3 sequences. Sequencing was performed on blood. The sequence derives from a human donor with ulcerative colitis or Crohn's disease, or a healthy co-twin of an affected twin (not recorded which).

The CDR3 here is CSAREISQGWQPQHF. V is TRBV20-1 and J is TRBJ1-5; absent DNA, TCRdb's TRBD1 call cannot be checked. CDR1 is DFQATT, CDR2 SNEGSKA, per germline (reference sequence). CDR3 length: 15 amino acids.